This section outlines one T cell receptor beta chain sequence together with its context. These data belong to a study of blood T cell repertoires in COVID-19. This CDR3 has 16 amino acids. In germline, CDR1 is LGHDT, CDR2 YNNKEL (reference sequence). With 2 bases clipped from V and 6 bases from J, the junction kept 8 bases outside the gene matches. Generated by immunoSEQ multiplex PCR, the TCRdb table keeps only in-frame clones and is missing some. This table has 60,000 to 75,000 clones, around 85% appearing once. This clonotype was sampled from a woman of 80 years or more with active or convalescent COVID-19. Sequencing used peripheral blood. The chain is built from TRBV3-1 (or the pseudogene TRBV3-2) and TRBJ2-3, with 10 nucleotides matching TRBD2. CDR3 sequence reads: CASSQIDSGGKDTQYF. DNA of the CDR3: TGTGCCAGCAGCCAAATCGATAGCGGGGGGAAGGATACGCAGTATTTT.